This is a list of T cell receptor beta chains from one sample in a study of CXCR3-negative and CXCR3-positive naive CD8 T cells. TCRdb re-called the 5' RACE reads and catalogs CDR3 proteins one per entry, DNA excluded. This specimen shows about 92,000 distinct CDR3 sequences; the ten leading clones hold approximately 1.5%. What was sequenced was naive CXCR3- CD8+ T cells from blood. These receptors were taken from a human donor in good health. Some clones in this sample may be carry-over from other donors' samples. The CDR3 runs from the conserved cysteine through the conserved F or W. The order of the fields is J gene, V gene, CDR3 protein.

>TRBJ2-5|TRBV7-3
CASSLGDLSGEQYF
>TRBJ2-1|TRBV7-9
CASSHGGGGANDEQFF
>TRBJ1-1|TRBV29-1
CSLARNTEAFF
>TRBJ2-7|TRBV5-1
CASSLEGSAYEQYF
>TRBJ2-7|TRBV5-1
CASTHTSGGYYEQYF
>TRBJ1-2|TRBV27
CASSSPGPALYYGYTF
>TRBJ2-1|TRBV9
CASSETGFANEQFF
>TRBJ2-1|TRBV7-9
CASSFGPGLAVSTYYNEQFF
>TRBJ2-1|TRBV29-1
CSWEEGLYNEQFF
>TRBJ2-5|TRBV28
CASSLTGETQYF
>TRBJ2-7|TRBV29-1
CSVWGGSYEQYF
>TRBJ1-3|TRBV28
CAGRAGNTIYF
>TRBJ2-2|TRBV7-8
CASSVPARGGVGELFF
>TRBJ2-1|TRBV29-1
CSARQGTYNEQFF
>TRBJ2-7|TRBV11-2
CASSLPVSSYEQYF
>TRBJ1-2|TRBV7-9
CASSSPRLGAGGYTF
>TRBJ2-1|TRBV20-1
CSAREAIFYNEQFF
>TRBJ2-7|TRBV29-1
CSVVGQSYEQYF
>TRBJ2-1|TRBV28
CASSLAGLAAEQFF
>TRBJ2-3|TRBV29-1
CSVVPPVASTDTQYF
>TRBJ1-2|TRBV29-1
CSDSGFYGYTF
>TRBJ2-7|TRBV14
CASSQDPFYEQYF
>TRBJ2-1|TRBV29-1
CSVFTSGNHEQFF
>TRBJ1-1|TRBV29-1
CSVEEMNTEAFF
>TRBJ1-1|TRBV5-6
CASSRGQGVAEAFF
>TRBJ2-7|TRBV15
CATSRERQAYEQYF
>TRBJ2-7|TRBV29-1
CSVGNRGVPREQYF
>TRBJ2-7|TRBV25-1
CASSETGTSGLEQYF
>TRBJ2-1|TRBV7-3
CASSPFYSYNEQFF
>TRBJ1-1|TRBV29-1
CSVVGGGMNTEAFF
>TRBJ2-1|TRBV14
CASSQGLLAVKSSYNEQFF
>TRBJ2-7|TRBV14
CASRQGDYEQYF
>TRBJ1-1|TRBV6-5
CASRVNTEAFF
>TRBJ2-3|TRBV28
CASSPGPAGTDTQYF
>TRBJ2-5|TRBV27
CASSDQNQETQYF
>TRBJ2-7|TRBV7-6
CASSLTGSFYEQYF
>TRBJ1-2|TRBV29-1
CSVEDSSRQGNYGYTF
>TRBJ2-2|TRBV29-1
CSADIPNTGELFF
>TRBJ2-1|TRBV5-1
CASSLVLAGSYNEQFF
>TRBJ1-1|TRBV12-3/TRBV12-4
CASSLGQGDMNTEAFF
>TRBJ2-2|TRBV11-2
CASSVDGTGELFF
>TRBJ1-1|TRBV7-2
CASSLGLLNTEAFF